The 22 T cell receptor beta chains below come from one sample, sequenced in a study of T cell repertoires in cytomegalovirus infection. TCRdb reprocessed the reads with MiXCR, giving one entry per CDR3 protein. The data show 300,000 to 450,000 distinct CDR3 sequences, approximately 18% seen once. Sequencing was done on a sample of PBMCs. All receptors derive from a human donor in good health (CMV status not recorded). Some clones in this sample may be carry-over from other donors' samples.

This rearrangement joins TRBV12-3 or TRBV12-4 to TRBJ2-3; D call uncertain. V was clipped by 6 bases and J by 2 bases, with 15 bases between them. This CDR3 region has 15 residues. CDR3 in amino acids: CASSRLNSDTDTQYF. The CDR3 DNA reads TGTGCCAGCAGCCGCCTGAACAGTGACACAGATACGCAGTATTTT.

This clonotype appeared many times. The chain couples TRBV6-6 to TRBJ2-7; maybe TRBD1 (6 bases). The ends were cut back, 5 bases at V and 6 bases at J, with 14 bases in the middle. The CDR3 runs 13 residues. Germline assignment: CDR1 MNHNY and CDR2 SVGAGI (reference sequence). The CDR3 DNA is TGTGCCAGCAGTACCCGGGACAACGGCGAGCAGTACTTC. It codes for CASSTRDNGEQYF.

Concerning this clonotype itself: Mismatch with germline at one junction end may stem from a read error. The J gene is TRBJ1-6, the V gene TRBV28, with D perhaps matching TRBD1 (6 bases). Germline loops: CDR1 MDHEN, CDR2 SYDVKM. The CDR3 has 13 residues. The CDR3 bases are TGTGCCAGCAGCACCGAACAGGGTTCACCCCTCAACTTT. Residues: CASSTEQGSPLNF.

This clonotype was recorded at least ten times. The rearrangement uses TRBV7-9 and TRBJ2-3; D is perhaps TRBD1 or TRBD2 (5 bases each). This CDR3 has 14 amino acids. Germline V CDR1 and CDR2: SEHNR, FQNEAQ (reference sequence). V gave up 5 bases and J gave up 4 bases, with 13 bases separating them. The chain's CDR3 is CASSPPGGSDTQYF. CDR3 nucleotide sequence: TGTGCCAGCAGCCCCCCTGGGGGTTCAGATACGCAGTATTTT.

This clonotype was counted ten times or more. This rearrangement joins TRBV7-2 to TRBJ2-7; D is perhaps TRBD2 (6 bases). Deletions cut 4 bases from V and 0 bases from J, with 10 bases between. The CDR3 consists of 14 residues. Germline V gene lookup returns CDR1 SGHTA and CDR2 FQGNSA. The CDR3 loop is CASSWDSGSYEQYF. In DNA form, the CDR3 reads TGTGCCAGCAGCTGGGACTCTGGCTCCTACGAGCAGTACTTC.

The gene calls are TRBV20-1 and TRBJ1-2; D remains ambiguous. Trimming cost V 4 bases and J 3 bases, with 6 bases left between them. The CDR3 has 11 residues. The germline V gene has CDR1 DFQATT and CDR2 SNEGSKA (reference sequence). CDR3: CSANMDYGYTF. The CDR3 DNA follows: TGCAGTGCTAACATGGACTATGGCTACACCTTC.

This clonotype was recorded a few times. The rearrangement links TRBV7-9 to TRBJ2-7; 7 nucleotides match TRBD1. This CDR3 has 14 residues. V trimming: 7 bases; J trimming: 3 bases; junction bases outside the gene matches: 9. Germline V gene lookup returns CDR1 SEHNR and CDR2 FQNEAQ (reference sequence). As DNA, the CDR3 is TGTGCCAGCACCTCCGGGACAGATCTCTACGAGCAGTACTTC. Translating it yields CASTSGTDLYEQYF.

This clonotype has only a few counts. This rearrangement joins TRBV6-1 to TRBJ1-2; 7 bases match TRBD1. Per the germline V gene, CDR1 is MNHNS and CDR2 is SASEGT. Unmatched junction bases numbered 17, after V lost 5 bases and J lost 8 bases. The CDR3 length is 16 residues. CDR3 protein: CASSRTGADPVLGYTF. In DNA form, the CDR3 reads TGTGCCAGCAGTCGAACAGGGGCCGACCCGGTATTGGGCTACACCTTC.

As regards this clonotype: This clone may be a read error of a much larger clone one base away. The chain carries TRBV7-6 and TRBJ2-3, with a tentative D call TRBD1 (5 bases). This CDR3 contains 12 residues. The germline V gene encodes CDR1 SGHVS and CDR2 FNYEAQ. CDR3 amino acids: CASSQGVDTRYF. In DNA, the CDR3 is TGTGCCAGCAGCCAGGGTGTGGATACGCGGTATTTT.

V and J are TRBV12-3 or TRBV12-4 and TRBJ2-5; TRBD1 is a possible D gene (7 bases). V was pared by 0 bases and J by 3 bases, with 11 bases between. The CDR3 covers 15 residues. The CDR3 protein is CASSLAGGTEETQYF. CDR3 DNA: TGTGCCAGCAGTTTAGCAGGGGGGACAGAAGAGACCCAGTACTTC.

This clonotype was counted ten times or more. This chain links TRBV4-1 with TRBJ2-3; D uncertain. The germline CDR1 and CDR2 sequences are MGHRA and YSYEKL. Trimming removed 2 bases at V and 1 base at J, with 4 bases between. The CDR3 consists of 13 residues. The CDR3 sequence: CASSQSGTDTQYF. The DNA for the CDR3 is TGCGCCAGCAGCCAAAGCGGCACAGATACGCAGTATTTT.

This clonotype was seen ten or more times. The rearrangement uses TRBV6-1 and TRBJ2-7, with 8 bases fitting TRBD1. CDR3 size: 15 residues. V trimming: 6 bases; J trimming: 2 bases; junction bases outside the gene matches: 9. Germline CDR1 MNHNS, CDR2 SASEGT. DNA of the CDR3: TGTGCCAGCAGGCCGAGACAGGGGCCTACCTACGAGCAGTACTTC. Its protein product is CASRPRQGPTYEQYF.

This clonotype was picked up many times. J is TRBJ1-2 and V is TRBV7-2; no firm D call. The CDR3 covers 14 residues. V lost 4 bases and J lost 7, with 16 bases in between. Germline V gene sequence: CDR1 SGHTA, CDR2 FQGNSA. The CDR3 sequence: CASSYPEGLSGYTF. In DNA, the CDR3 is TGTGCCAGCAGCTACCCTGAAGGGTTGAGTGGCTACACCTTC.

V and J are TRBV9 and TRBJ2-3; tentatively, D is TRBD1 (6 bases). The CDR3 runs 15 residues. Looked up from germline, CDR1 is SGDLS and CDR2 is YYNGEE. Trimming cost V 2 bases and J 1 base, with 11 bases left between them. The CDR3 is CASSVGADRTDTQYF. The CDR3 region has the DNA TGTGCCAGCAGCGTGGGGGCAGATCGCACAGATACGCAGTATTTT.

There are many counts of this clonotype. The CDR3 DNA sequence: TGCGCCAGCAGCTCGGGGGACACTAGCACAGATACGCAGTATTTT. Its protein product is CASSSGDTSTDTQYF. This chain connects TRBV5-1 to TRBJ2-3; D is tentatively TRBD1 or TRBD2 (6 bases each). V lost 3 bases, J lost 0 bases, and 11 bases lay in between. The germline V gene has CDR1 SGHRS and CDR2 YFSETQ. The CDR3 length is 15 residues.

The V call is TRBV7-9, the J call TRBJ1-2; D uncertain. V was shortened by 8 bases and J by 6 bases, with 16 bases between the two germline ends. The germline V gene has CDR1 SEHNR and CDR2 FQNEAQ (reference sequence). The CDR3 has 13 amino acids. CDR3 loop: CASGRWTGDGYTF. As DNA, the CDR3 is TGTGCCAGCGGGCGGTGGACCGGGGATGGCTACACCTTC.

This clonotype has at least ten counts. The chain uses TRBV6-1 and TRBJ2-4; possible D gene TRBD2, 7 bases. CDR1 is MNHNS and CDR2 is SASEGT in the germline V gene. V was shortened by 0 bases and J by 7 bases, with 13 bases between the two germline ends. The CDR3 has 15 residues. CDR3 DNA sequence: TGTGCCAGCAGTGAAGCATGGGGGGGCCGGAACATTCAGTACTTC. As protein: CASSEAWGGRNIQYF.

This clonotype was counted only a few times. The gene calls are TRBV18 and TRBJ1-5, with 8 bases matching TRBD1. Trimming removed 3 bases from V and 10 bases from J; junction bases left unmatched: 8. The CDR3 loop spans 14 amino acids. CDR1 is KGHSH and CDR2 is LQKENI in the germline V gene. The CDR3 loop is CASSPGQGEHPQHF. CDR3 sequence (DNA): TGTGCCAGCTCACCCGGACAGGGAGAACATCCCCAGCATTTT.

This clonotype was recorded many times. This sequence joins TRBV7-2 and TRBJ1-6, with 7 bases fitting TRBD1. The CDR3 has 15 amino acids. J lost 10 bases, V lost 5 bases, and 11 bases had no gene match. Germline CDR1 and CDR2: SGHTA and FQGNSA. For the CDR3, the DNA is TGTGCCAGCAGCCTCAACAGGGGTACCGAATCACCCCTCCACTTT. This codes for CASSLNRGTESPLHF.

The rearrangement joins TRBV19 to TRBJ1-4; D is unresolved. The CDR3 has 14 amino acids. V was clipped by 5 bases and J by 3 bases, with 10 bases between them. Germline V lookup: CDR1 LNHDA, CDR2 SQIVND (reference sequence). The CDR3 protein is CASSFAYPNEKLFF. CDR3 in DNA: TGTGCCAGTAGTTTTGCGTACCCTAATGAAAAACTGTTTTTT.

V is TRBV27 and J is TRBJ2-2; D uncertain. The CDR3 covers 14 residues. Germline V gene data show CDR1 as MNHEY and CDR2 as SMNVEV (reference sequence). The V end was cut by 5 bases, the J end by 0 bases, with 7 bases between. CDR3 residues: CASSTYTNTGELFF. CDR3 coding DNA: TGTGCCAGCAGTACCTATACGAACACCGGGGAGCTGTTTTTT.

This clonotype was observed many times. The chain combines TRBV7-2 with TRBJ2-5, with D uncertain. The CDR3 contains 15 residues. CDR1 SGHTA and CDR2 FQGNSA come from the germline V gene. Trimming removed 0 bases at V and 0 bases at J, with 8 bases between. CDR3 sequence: CASSLATRYQETQYF. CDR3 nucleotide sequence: TGTGCCAGCAGCTTAGCCACACGATACCAAGAGACCCAGTACTTC.